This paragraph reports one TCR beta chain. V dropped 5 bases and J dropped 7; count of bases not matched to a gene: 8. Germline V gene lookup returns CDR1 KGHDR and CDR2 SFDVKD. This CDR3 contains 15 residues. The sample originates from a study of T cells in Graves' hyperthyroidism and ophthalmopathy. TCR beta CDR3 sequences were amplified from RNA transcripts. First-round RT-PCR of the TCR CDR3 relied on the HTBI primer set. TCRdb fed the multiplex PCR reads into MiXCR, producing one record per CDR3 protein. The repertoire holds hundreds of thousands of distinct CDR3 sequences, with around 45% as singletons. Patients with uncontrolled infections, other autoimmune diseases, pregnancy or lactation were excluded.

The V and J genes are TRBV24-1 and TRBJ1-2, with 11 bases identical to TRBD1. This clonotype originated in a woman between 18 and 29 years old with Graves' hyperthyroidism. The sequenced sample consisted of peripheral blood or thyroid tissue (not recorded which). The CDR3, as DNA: TGTGCCACCAGTGCCCGGGGACAGGGGGGACTTGGCTACACCTTC. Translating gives CATSARGQGGLGYTF.